These 30 T cell receptor beta chains were sequenced from one sample in a study of monozygotic twins with inflammatory bowel disease (dated by TCRdb to between 2017 and 2020). Receptors were amplified or captured by 5' RACE. TCRdb shows the sequencer as Illumina HiSeq 2500. TCRdb reprocessed the reads, so every CDR3 protein sequence counts as one entry and DNA is not shown. This sample's clone table shows more than 300,000 distinct CDR3 sequences. 2.5% to 3% of the sample is in the top ten clones. Sequencing was performed on blood. Every receptor here comes from a human donor with ulcerative colitis or Crohn's disease, or a healthy co-twin of an affected twin (not recorded which).

The rearrangement links TRBV6-2 or TRBV6-3 to TRBJ2-1; TCRdb reports TRBD1, a call that lacks DNA to check it against. The CDR3 has 15 amino acids. Germline V gene data show CDR1 as MNHEY and CDR2 as SVGEGT. CDR3 in amino acids: CASSYEGHLGNEQFF.

This chain joins TRBV6-5 and TRBJ2-1; TCRdb's assignment of TRBD1 cannot be checked, as there is no DNA. CDR3 length: 14 amino acids. Germline CDR1 and CDR2: MNHEY and SVGAGI. The CDR3 sequence: CASSSLGVYNEQFF.

This chain uses TRBV7-9 with TRBJ1-6; the TRBD1 assignment by TCRdb is unverifiable without DNA. CDR1 SEHNR and CDR2 FQNEAQ come from the germline V gene (reference sequence). The CDR3 totals 15 residues. Here the CDR3 reads CASSEPGQVNSPLHF.

The rearrangement uses TRBV6-2 or TRBV6-3 and TRBJ2-7; TCRdb gives TRBD1 as the D gene, but with no DNA this cannot be confirmed. The CDR3 is 15 residues long. The germline V gene encodes CDR1 MNHEY and CDR2 SVGEGT. CDR3 sequence: CASSYFGAEAYEQYF.

J is TRBJ2-7 and V is TRBV7-6. This CDR3 contains 15 residues. Germline V gene lookup returns CDR1 SGHVS and CDR2 FNYEAQ. CDR3 sequence: CASSLAYPSSYEQYF.

This sequence joins TRBV29-1 and TRBJ1-2. Germline-derived CDR1 and CDR2 are SQVTM and ANQGSEA. The CDR3 totals 12 residues. The CDR3 here is CSVVPGDYGYTF.

The chain links TRBV7-2 to TRBJ1-5; TCRdb outputs TRBD1, but without DNA this stays unchecked. CDR1 is SGHTA, CDR2 FQGNSA, per germline. This CDR3 contains 16 residues. The CDR3 here is CASSLDSTVSNQPQHF.

The chain has TRBV4-1 and TRBJ2-1; without DNA, the TCRdb call of TRBD1 cannot be checked. The CDR3 is made up of 13 amino acids. The germline V gene encodes CDR1 MGHRA and CDR2 YSYEKL. CDR3: CASRPGGSFEQFF.

The V call is TRBV20-1, the J call TRBJ2-1; TCRdb's D call of TRBD1 is untestable without DNA. Germline V gene data show CDR1 as DFQATT and CDR2 as SNEGSKA (reference sequence). The CDR3 contains 12 residues. Here the CDR3 reads CSASHPAGEQFF.

The V and J genes are TRBV28 and TRBJ1-3. From germline, CDR1 is MDHEN and CDR2 SYDVKM. CDR3 length equals 15 residues. CDR3 region: CASSFLRSSGNTIYF.

The V call is TRBV7-2, the J call TRBJ2-7; TCRdb designates TRBD2, a call that cannot be tested without DNA. The germline CDR1 and CDR2 sequences are SGHTA and FQGNSA. The CDR3 is 17 residues long. CDR3 residues: CASSRTSGGGTKYEQYF.

The rearrangement uses TRBV4-3 and TRBJ2-5; TCRdb's D gene call, TRBD2, goes unchecked for lack of DNA. Germline assignment: CDR1 LGHNA and CDR2 YSLEER. The CDR3 runs to 14 residues. The CDR3 reads CASSQVGTGETQYF.

V is TRBV7-2 and J is TRBJ2-1; with no DNA, the TCRdb D assignment of TRBD1 cannot be verified. CDR1 is SGHTA and CDR2 is FQGNSA in the germline V gene. This CDR3 has 14 amino acids. The CDR3 loop is CASSRDRFYNEQFF.

The CDR3 spells CASGHREGDEKLFF. V is TRBV27 and J is TRBJ1-4. The V gene's germline CDR1 is MNHEY and CDR2 SMNVEV (reference sequence). CDR3 length equals 14 residues. Full variable domain (remainder filled in from reference TRBV27 and TRBJ1-4): EAQVTQNPRYLITVTGKKLTVTCSQNMNHEYMSWYRQDPGLGLRQIYYSMNVEVTDKGDVPEGYKVSRKEKRNFPLILESPSPNQTSLYFCASGHREGDEKLFFGSGTQLSVL.

The CDR3 protein is CASSLAALGEQFF. The rearrangement uses TRBV7-9 and TRBJ2-1. Per germline, CDR1 SEHNR and CDR2 FQNEAQ (reference sequence). The CDR3 consists of 13 residues. The full variable domain, completed using reference TRBV7-9 and TRBJ2-1, is DTGVSQNPRHKITKRGQNVTFRCDPISEHNRLYWYRQTLGQGPEFLTYFQNEAQLEKSRLLSDRFSAERPKGSFSTLEIQRTEQGDSAMYLCASSLAALGEQFFGPGTRLTVL.

V gene TRBV9 combines with J gene TRBJ1-2. This CDR3 region has 14 residues. Germline assignment: CDR1 SGDLS and CDR2 YYNGEE. The CDR3 sequence is CASTPRGSNYGYTF. Full variable domain (missing parts from reference TRBV9 and TRBJ1-2): DSGVTQTPKHLITATGQRVTLRCSPRSGDLSVYWYQQSLDQGLQFLIQYYNGEERAKGNILERFSAQQFPDLHSELNLSSLELGDSALYFCASTPRGSNYGYTFGSGTRLTVV.

J is TRBJ2-1 and V is TRBV5-4; TCRdb indicates TRBD1, and absent DNA this call remains unverified. Germline CDR1 SGHNT, CDR2 YYREEE (reference sequence). The CDR3 has 13 amino acids. The CDR3 region is CASSLDRGTEQFF.

This chain links TRBV5-5 with TRBJ2-7; the D call from TCRdb, TRBD1, cannot be confirmed without DNA. Germline CDR1 SGHKS, CDR2 YYEKEE (reference sequence). CDR3 size: 17 residues. The CDR3 loop reads CASSFRVLGTVTYEQYF.

The V call is TRBV6-5, the J call TRBJ1-2; TCRdb reports TRBD1, a call that lacks DNA to check it against. Germline V lookup: CDR1 MNHEY, CDR2 SVGAGI. CDR3 length: 15 amino acids. This chain's CDR3 is CASSYYAGTNYGYTF.

The J gene is TRBJ2-2, the V gene TRBV24-1; TCRdb's D call of TRBD2 is untestable without DNA. This CDR3 is built from 17 residues. Germline V gives CDR1 KGHDR, CDR2 SFDVKD. CDR3 in amino acids: CATSGTSGRSDTGELFF.

The chain has TRBV5-1 and TRBJ2-5; the D call of TRBD1 rests on TCRdb alone, since no DNA is present to check it. In germline, CDR1 is SGHRS, CDR2 YFSETQ. CDR3 size: 15 residues. The CDR3 reads CASSFGQANQETQYF.

J is TRBJ1-2 and V is TRBV7-2; the D gene TCRdb calls, TRBD1, cannot be checked with no DNA. This CDR3 spans 15 amino acids. Germline CDR1 SGHTA, CDR2 FQGNSA. The CDR3 reads CASSSRAVINYGYTF.

The gene calls are TRBV30 and TRBJ2-2. Germline V gives CDR1 GTSNPN, CDR2 SVGIG (reference sequence). The length of the CDR3 is 13 residues. CDR3 region: CAWIGGNTGELFF.

The chain recombines TRBV20-1 with TRBJ2-3; TCRdb's D call, TRBD1, is unchecked because there is no DNA. CDR1 and CDR2 from the germline V gene are DFQATT and SNEGSKA (reference sequence). CDR3 length: 18 residues. The CDR3 here is CSARNSWGGGVSTDTQYF.

This chain connects TRBV12-3 or TRBV12-4 to TRBJ1-3. There are 13 residues in the CDR3. CDR3 loop: CASNREFGNTIYF.

The rearrangement links TRBV5-4 to TRBJ2-7. Per the germline V gene, CDR1 is SGHNT and CDR2 is YYREEE (reference sequence). CDR3 length: 13 amino acids. CDR3: CASSLESSYEQYF.

This chain uses TRBV7-7 with TRBJ2-5; the TRBD2 assignment by TCRdb is unverifiable without DNA. The length of the CDR3 is 14 residues. Germline values: CDR1 SSHAT, CDR2 FNYEAQ (reference sequence). CDR3 residues: CASSSGLEKETQYF. Supplemented by reference TRBV7-7 and TRBJ2-5, the full variable domain reads GAGVSQSPRYKVTKRGQDVTLRCDPISSHATLYWYQQALGQGPEFLTYFNYEAQPDKSGLPSDRFSAERPEGSISTLTIQRTEQRDSAMYRCASSSGLEKETQYFGPGTRLLVL.

The gene calls are TRBV18 and TRBJ1-4. CDR1 is KGHSH, CDR2 LQKENI, per germline. The CDR3 extends over 14 amino acids. Here the CDR3 reads CASSPMATNEKLFF.

The chain uses TRBV7-2 and TRBJ2-3; TCRdb names TRBD2, which stays unverified in the absence of DNA. The CDR3 contains 16 residues. Germline assignment: CDR1 SGHTA and CDR2 FQGNSA. The CDR3 loop is CASSLTSGGATDTQYF.

CDR3 in amino acids: CASRVTSGGTDTQYF. V gene TRBV12-3 or TRBV12-4 combines with J gene TRBJ2-3; as DNA is missing, the TRBD2 call by TCRdb cannot be tested. This CDR3 region has 15 residues.